One T cell receptor beta chain is described in this entry. The data were taken from a study of blood T cell repertoires in COVID-19. Study as a whole: The United States, Italy and Spain supplied acute and convalescent COVID-19 samples. T cells, B-cell-depleted T cells, or PBMCs supplied cDNA or gDNA.

Source study methods: Quantification of nucleated cells was approximated via reference gene primer amplification. Here immunoSEQ multiplex PCR was the method, and the copy in TCRdb shows in-frame clones only, minus some. V, J and clone size are taken as reported in that table, and D and trimming were inferred from the DNA itself. The top ten hold about an eighth of the sample, which has over 250,000 clones, 85% to 90% seen once. Germline loops: CDR1 LNHDA, CDR2 SQIVND (reference sequence). The CDR3 spans 11 residues. V lost 9 bases and J 3 bases, leaving 9 bases between the germline ends. The rearrangement uses TRBV19 and TRBJ2-7; tentative D call: TRBD2 (7 bases). What was sequenced was peripheral blood. The receptor comes from a human donor in a cohort sampled during active COVID-19. The CDR3 region has the DNA TGTGCCAGCGGGGGGCGCTACGAGCAGTACTTC. Translation gives CASGGRYEQYF.